Following are 21 T cell receptor beta chains from one sample sequenced in a study of cytomegalovirus exposure and HLA in healthy donors. Amplification used 60 Vbeta primers and 13 Jbeta primers. The method was immunoSEQ multiplex PCR; TCRdb's version includes in-frame clones alone and lacks a portion of them. The sample contains around 150,000 clones, 80% to 90% of which appear only once. The sample was PBMCs. These receptors all stem from a man aged 18-30 years in good health and CMV-seropositive.

The V gene is TRBV7-2, the J gene TRBJ2-5, with a weak D call TRBD2 (7 bases). Trimming cost V 0 bases and J 4 bases, with 9 bases left between them. The CDR3 has 14 residues. The germline V gene encodes CDR1 SGHTA and CDR2 FQGNSA. The DNA of the CDR3 is TGTGCCAGCAGCTTAGCGAGGGGGGGAGAGACCCAGTACTTC. Protein product: CASSLARGGETQYF.

The CDR3 reads CASSPGGGAYSYEQYF. CDR3 in DNA: TGTGCCAGCTCACCAGGAGGGGGGGCTTACTCCTACGAGCAGTACTTC. J is TRBJ2-7 and V is TRBV18; the D gene is possibly TRBD2 (7 bases). CDR3 length equals 16 residues. In germline, CDR1 is KGHSH, CDR2 LQKENI. The V end was cut by 2 bases, the J end by 0 bases, with 14 bases between. The whole variable domain, remainder taken from reference TRBV18 and TRBJ2-7, is NAGVMQNPRHLVRRRGQEARLRCSPMKGHSHVYWYRQLPEEGLKFMVYLQKENIIDESGMPKERFSAEFPKEGPSILRIQQVVRGDSAAYFCASSPGGGAYSYEQYFGPGTRLTVT.

The J gene is TRBJ2-7, the V gene TRBV29-1, with 8 bases identical to TRBD1. The trim removed 5 bases at V and 2 bases at J, leaving 2 bases unmatched. The CDR3 covers 12 residues. CDR1 is SQVTM and CDR2 is ANQGSEA in the germline V gene. DNA of the CDR3: TGCAGCGTTCTGGACAGGGCCTACGAGCAGTACTTC. This translates into CSVLDRAYEQYF.

In this sample, this clone turned up a few times. V usage is TRBV19 and J usage is TRBJ2-4, with TRBD2 matching over 10 bases. The CDR3 covers 15 residues. Germline loops: CDR1 LNHDA, CDR2 SQIVND (reference sequence). Trimming cost V 11 bases and J 9 bases; bases outside gene matches: 16. The CDR3 DNA sequence: TGTGCCGGGAGTAGCGGGGGGCCCGGGCAAGGCATTCAGTACTTC. Translation gives CAGSSGGPGQGIQYF.

DNA of the CDR3: TGTGCCAGTAGTACGACCACAGGGGGCGGTGGCACTGAAGCTTTCTTT. Its translation: CASSTTTGGGGTEAFF. This chain links TRBV19 with TRBJ1-1; 9 nucleotides align to TRBD1. Germline V gene lookup returns CDR1 LNHDA and CDR2 SQIVND (reference sequence). This CDR3 comprises 16 residues. J lost 4 bases, V lost 4 bases, and 10 bases had no gene match.

The genes are TRBV7-2 and TRBJ1-2; unclear D gene. The CDR3 length is 15 residues. Germline V gives CDR1 SGHTA, CDR2 FQGNSA. V was shortened by 0 bases and J by 4 bases, with 12 bases between the two germline ends. In nucleotides, the CDR3 is TGTGCCAGCAGCTTAGCCCCTACAGCCAGCTATGGCTACACCTTC. Its translation: CASSLAPTASYGYTF.

This rearrangement joins TRBV6-6 to TRBJ2-5; D not resolved. Germline loops: CDR1 MNHNY, CDR2 SVGAGI (reference sequence). Trimming removed 0 bases from V and 4 bases from J, with 9 bases in between. The CDR3 runs 14 residues. CDR3 in amino acids: CASSYSKRAETQYF. Written as DNA, the CDR3 is TGTGCCAGCAGTTACTCGAAGCGAGCAGAGACCCAGTACTTC.

This clone has only one observation. The genes are TRBV27 and TRBJ2-7, with a tentative D call TRBD2 (5 bases). Germline loops: CDR1 MNHEY, CDR2 SMNVEV (reference sequence). The ends were cut back, 3 bases at V and 6 bases at J, with 9 bases in the middle. This CDR3 contains 12 residues. CDR3 loop: CASSFLGGEQYF. CDR3 DNA: TGTGCCAGCAGTTTCCTTGGAGGCGAGCAGTACTTC.

This clone was picked up one time. The chain recombines TRBV27 with TRBJ2-7, with 8 nucleotides matching TRBD2. The CDR3 is 16 residues long. The ends lost 6 bases at V and 2 bases at J; junction bases unmatched: 12. The germline V gene has CDR1 MNHEY and CDR2 SMNVEV (reference sequence). The CDR3 coding sequence is TGTGCCAGCAGCTCTCAGCCGGGACTAGTTGCCTACGAGCAGTACTTC. It encodes CASSSQPGLVAYEQYF.

CDR3: CASSYGDRNDNEQFF. The CDR3, as DNA: TGTGCCAGCAGTTACGGGGACAGAAACGACAATGAGCAGTTCTTC. The chain is built from TRBV6-6 and TRBJ2-1; 7 bases are shared with TRBD1. The CDR3 contains 15 residues. V trimming: 2 bases; J trimming: 5 bases; junction bases outside the gene matches: 6. Per germline, CDR1 MNHNY and CDR2 SVGAGI (reference sequence).

The CDR3 DNA reads as TGTGCCAGCAGCTTATCGGTTGCTAGCGGTTCAAGCTCCTACGAGCAGTACTTC. Translation gives CASSLSVASGSSSYEQYF. V and J are TRBV7-9 and TRBJ2-5, with 7 bases fitting TRBD2. The end of the DNA is better explained by TRBJ2-7, so the J call may be wrong. This CDR3 spans 18 amino acids. Germline V CDR1 and CDR2: SEHNR, FQNEAQ (reference sequence).

The chain has TRBV7-2 and TRBJ2-5, with a tentative D call TRBD1 (5 bases). V was cut by 2 bases and J by 7 bases, with 5 bases left in between. The CDR3 contains 11 residues. Germline V CDR1 and CDR2: SGHTA, FQGNSA. In DNA form, the CDR3 reads TGTGCCAGCAGCTTAAGGGGGACCCAGTACTTC. Amino acids: CASSLRGTQYF.

This clone occurred a few times. The rearrangement links TRBV28 to TRBJ2-4; 7 positions agree with TRBD2. The CDR3 sequence is 17 residues long. The germline V gene encodes CDR1 MDHEN and CDR2 SYDVKM. V trimming: 5 bases; J trimming: 2 bases; junction bases outside the gene matches: 12. The CDR3 reads CASSPSGSGATKNIQYF. DNA of the CDR3: TGTGCCAGCAGTCCCTCCGGGAGCGGGGCTACCAAAAACATTCAGTACTTC.

This rearrangement joins TRBV7-7 to TRBJ2-1; the match to TRBD2 covers 9 bases. Germline CDR1 and CDR2: SSHAT and FNYEAQ (reference sequence). The V and J ends lost 1 base and 7 bases, in that order; junction bases with no gene match: 5. CDR3 length: 15 residues. The CDR3, as DNA: TGTGCCAGCAGCTTAGGACTAGCGGATTTAAATGAGCAGTTCTTC. Translated, it gives CASSLGLADLNEQFF.

The chain joins TRBV6-1 to TRBJ2-5; 11 nucleotides agree with TRBD2. The J call could be wrong; TRBJ2-7 is a better fit for the DNA end. This CDR3 has 13 amino acids. Looked up from germline, CDR1 is MNHNS and CDR2 is SASEGT. CDR3 sequence: CASRLAGTYEQYF. In DNA form, the CDR3 reads TGTGCCAGTCGACTAGCGGGGACCTACGAGCAGTACTTC.

The chain employs TRBV10-2 and TRBJ2-5; weak D call: TRBD2 (5 bases). The CDR3 has 15 residues. Per the germline V gene, CDR1 is WSHSY and CDR2 is SAAADI. The V end was cut by 3 bases, the J end by 2 bases, with 13 bases between. CDR3 sequence: CASSEGTGVQETQYF. The CDR3, as DNA: TGCGCCAGCAGTGAAGGAACCGGGGTACAAGAGACCCAGTACTTC.

The chain employs TRBV2 and TRBJ2-5; 9 bases map to TRBD1. The CDR3 has 14 amino acids. With 6 bases clipped from V and 4 bases from J, the junction kept 6 bases outside the gene matches. Germline V gene sequence: CDR1 SNHLY, CDR2 FYNNEI. CDR3 DNA: TGTGCCAGCAGACTAACAGGGGGCGCAGAGACCCAGTACTTC. Amino acid sequence: CASRLTGGAETQYF.

V gene TRBV9 combines with J gene TRBJ2-2; 10 positions agree with TRBD1. CDR3 length: 17 amino acids. Germline CDR1 is SGDLS and CDR2 is YYNGEE. The trim removed 3 bases at V and 2 bases at J, leaving 7 bases unmatched. The CDR3, as DNA: TGTGCCAGCAGCGGGCCCAGACAGGGGGCAAACACCGGGGAGCTGTTTTTT. Amino acid sequence: CASSGPRQGANTGELFF.

There are a few counts of this clone. The V call is TRBV7-6, the J call TRBJ2-1; 11 bases are a match to TRBD2. The CDR3 covers 18 residues. Germline trimming cut 5 bases from V and 2 bases from J; bases unmatched to any gene: 11. Looked up from germline, CDR1 is SGHVS and CDR2 is FNYEAQ. CDR3 coding DNA: TGTGCCAGCAGCCATAGCCAGACTAGCGGGGCCACCTACAATGAGCAGTTCTTC. It yields the protein CASSHSQTSGATYNEQFF.

This sequence joins TRBV5-1 and TRBJ2-7; maybe TRBD2 (5 bases). The CDR3 spans 16 residues. V shed 3 bases and J shed 5 bases, with 21 bases lying between them. The germline V gene has CDR1 SGHRS and CDR2 YFSETQ. This CDR3 is CASSYTNTSERDEQYF. CDR3 in DNA: TGCGCCAGCAGCTATACAAATACCAGCGAGAGGGACGAGCAGTACTTC.

The chain is built from TRBV18 and TRBJ2-3, with 7 bases fitting TRBD1. Germline V gene lookup returns CDR1 KGHSH and CDR2 LQKENI. This CDR3 is 15 amino acids long. Germline trimming cut 6 bases from V and 0 bases from J; bases unmatched to any gene: 6. In DNA form, the CDR3 reads TGTGCCAGCTCCGTAGACAGGGCGAGCACAGATACGCAGTATTTT. Translated: CASSVDRASTDTQYF.